This T cell receptor beta chain was recorded in a study of PD-L1 blockade in urothelial cancer. Looking at the study overall: Anywhere from 0 to 3 prior chemotherapy regimens had been received by patients.

Produced via immunoSEQ multiplex PCR; TCRdb's table is partial and in-frame only. The sample consists of 58,000 or so clones, about four fifths of them appearing once. The sample's time point: pretreatment peripheral blood. The clonotype comes from a man between 65 and 85 years old with urothelial cancer. The source was PBMCs, collected around atezolizumab (anti-PD-L1) treatment.

CDR3 coding DNA: TGTGCCTGGAGAACCCGACTAGCGGGAGCCACAGATACGCAGTATTTT. It specifies CAWRTRLAGATDTQYF. This sequence joins TRBV30 and TRBJ2-3; TRBD2 matches at 12 bases. The CDR3 is 16 residues long. The germline CDR1 and CDR2 sequences are GTSNPN and SVGIG (reference sequence). V trimming: 3 bases; J trimming: 2 bases; junction bases outside the gene matches: 6.